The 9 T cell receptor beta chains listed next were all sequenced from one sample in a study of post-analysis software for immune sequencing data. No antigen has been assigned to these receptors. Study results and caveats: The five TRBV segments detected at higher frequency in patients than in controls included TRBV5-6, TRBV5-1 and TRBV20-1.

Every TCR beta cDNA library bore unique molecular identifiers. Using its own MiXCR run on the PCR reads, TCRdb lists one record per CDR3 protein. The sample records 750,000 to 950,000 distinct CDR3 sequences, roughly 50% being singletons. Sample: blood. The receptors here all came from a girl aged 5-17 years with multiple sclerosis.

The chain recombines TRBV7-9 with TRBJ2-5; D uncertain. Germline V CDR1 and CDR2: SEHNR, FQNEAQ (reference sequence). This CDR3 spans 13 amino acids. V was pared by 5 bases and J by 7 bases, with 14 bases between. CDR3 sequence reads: CASSPRPGRTQYF. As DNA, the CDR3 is TGTGCCAGCAGCCCCCGACCAGGTCGGACCCAGTACTTC.

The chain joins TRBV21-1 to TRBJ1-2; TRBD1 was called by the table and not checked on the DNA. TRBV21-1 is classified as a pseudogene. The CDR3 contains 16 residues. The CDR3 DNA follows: TGTGCCAGCAGAAACGGACAGCTGAGAGCTAACTATGGCTACACCTTC. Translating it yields CASRNGQLRANYGYTF.

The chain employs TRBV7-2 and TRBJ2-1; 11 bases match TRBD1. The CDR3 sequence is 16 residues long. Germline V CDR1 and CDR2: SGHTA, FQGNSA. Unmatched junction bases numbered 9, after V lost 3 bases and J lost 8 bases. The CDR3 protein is CASSFRTGGVRDEQFF. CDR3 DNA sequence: TGTGCCAGCAGCTTTCGGACAGGGGGCGTCAGGGATGAGCAGTTCTTC.

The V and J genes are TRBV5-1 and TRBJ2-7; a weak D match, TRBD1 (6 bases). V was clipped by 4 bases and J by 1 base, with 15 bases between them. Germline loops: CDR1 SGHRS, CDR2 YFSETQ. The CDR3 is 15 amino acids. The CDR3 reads CASSPPTDRSYEQYF. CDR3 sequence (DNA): TGCGCCAGCAGCCCACCCACCGACAGGTCCTACGAGCAGTACTTC.

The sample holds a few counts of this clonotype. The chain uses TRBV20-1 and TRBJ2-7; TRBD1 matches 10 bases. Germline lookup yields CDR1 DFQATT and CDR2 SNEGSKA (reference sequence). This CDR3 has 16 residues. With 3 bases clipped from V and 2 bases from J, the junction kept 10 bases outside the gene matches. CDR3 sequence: CSARVAGQGDPYEQYF. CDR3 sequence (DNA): TGCAGTGCTAGGGTTGCAGGACAGGGGGACCCCTACGAGCAGTACTTC.

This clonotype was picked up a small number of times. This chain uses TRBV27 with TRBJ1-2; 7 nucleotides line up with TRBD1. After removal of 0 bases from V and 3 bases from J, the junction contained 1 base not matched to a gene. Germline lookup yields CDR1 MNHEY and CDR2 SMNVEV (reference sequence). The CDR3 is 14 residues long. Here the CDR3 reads CASSLSGQDYGYTF. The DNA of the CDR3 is TGTGCCAGCAGTTTATCCGGACAGGACTATGGCTACACCTTC.

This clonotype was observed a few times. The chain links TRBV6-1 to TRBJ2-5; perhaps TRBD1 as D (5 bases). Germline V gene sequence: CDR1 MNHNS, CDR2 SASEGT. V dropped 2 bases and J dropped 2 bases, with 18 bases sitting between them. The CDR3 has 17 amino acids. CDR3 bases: TGTGCCAGCAGTGAAACCCTAACGACAGCCCGTCAAGAGACCCAGTACTTC. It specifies CASSETLTTARQETQYF.

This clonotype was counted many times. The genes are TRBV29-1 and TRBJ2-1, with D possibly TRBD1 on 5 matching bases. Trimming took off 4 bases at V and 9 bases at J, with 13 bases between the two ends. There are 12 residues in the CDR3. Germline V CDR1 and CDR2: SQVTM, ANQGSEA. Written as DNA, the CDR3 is TGCAGCGTTGGTGCAGGGTATGGTGAGCAGTTCTTC. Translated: CSVGAGYGEQFF.

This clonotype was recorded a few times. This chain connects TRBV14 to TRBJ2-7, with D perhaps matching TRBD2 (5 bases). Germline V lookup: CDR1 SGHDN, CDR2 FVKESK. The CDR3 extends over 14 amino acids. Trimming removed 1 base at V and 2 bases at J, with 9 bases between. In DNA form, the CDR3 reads TGTGCCAGCAGCCAAGCTAGGCGGGCCTACGAGCAGTACTTC. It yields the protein CASSQARRAYEQYF.